Each of the 18 T cell receptor beta chains below was sequenced from the same sample in a study of cytomegalovirus exposure and HLA in healthy donors. PCR was performed using 60 Vbeta and 13 Jbeta primers. Libraries were prepared by immunoSEQ multiplex PCR; TCRdb keeps only in-frame clonotypes and omits some of them. Of about 140,000 clones in the sample, over 70% were seen once. Sequenced: PBMCs. The receptors come from a middle-aged man in good health and CMV-seronegative.

The chain couples TRBV19 to TRBJ1-5; possibly TRBD1 for D (6 bases). The germline CDR1 and CDR2 sequences are LNHDA and SQIVND (reference sequence). The CDR3 contains 15 residues. V was trimmed by 4 bases and J by 5 bases, leaving 15 bases between them. The CDR3 spells CASSTPGGGHQPQHF. The CDR3 coding sequence is TGTGCCAGTAGTACCCCGGGAGGGGGGCATCAGCCCCAGCATTTT.

There are a few counts of this clone. V gene TRBV6-6 combines with J gene TRBJ1-2; 8 nucleotides agree with TRBD1. V trimming: 4 bases; J trimming: 10 bases; junction bases outside the gene matches: 14. The V gene's germline CDR1 is MNHNY and CDR2 SVGAGI (reference sequence). This CDR3 region has 15 residues. In DNA, the CDR3 is TGTGCCAGCAGTTCGATCCTGACAGGGGATGGGGTCTACACCTTC. It specifies CASSSILTGDGVYTF.

The CDR3 coding sequence is TGCGCCAGCAGCCAAGGAGCGGGGGGCGAGCAGTACTTC. Translated, it gives CASSQGAGGEQYF. This chain links TRBV4-3 with TRBJ2-7, with 9 bases identical to TRBD2. Per germline, CDR1 LGHNA and CDR2 YSLEER. The CDR3 runs to 13 residues. After removal of 1 base from V and 6 bases from J, the junction contained 1 base not matched to a gene.

This rearrangement joins TRBV19 to TRBJ2-1, with TRBD2 matching 13 bases. V shed 1 base and J 2 bases; nucleotides not matched to a gene: 5. This CDR3 is 18 amino acids long. The germline gives CDR1 LNHDA, CDR2 SQIVND (reference sequence). The DNA for the CDR3 is TGTGCCAGTAGTATAGGACTAGCGGGGGGTAACACCTACAATGAGCAGTTCTTC. Its protein product is CASSIGLAGGNTYNEQFF.

This chain uses TRBV28 with TRBJ2-7; 9 positions agree with TRBD2. The CDR3 length is 12 residues. Germline values: CDR1 MDHEN, CDR2 SYDVKM. The junction had 4 bases not matched to a gene; V was cut back by 10 bases and J by 3 bases. CDR3 amino acids: CATSGTNYEQYF. For the CDR3, the DNA is TGTGCCACTAGCGGGACTAACTACGAGCAGTACTTC.

The V and J genes are TRBV19 and TRBJ2-5, with TRBD1 matching 7 bases. The J call could be wrong; TRBJ2-7 is a better fit for the DNA end. The CDR3 has 15 amino acids. Germline V gene sequence: CDR1 LNHDA, CDR2 SQIVND (reference sequence). The CDR3 sequence: CASSNAETGYYEQYF. The CDR3 DNA reads as TGTGCCAGTAGTAATGCTGAGACAGGGTACTACGAGCAGTACTTC.

The chain links TRBV6-5 to TRBJ1-1, with a possible D match to TRBD1 (5 bases). Trimming pared 9 bases from V and 6 bases from J, leaving 11 bases between. The CDR3 covers 11 residues. Germline V gene data show CDR1 as MNHEY and CDR2 as SVGAGI. DNA for the CDR3: TGTGCCAGGTACAGGAATGCTGAAGCTTTCTTT. The encoded protein is CARYRNAEAFF.

The rearrangement joins TRBV7-2 to TRBJ1-5; TRBD1 is a possible D gene (5 bases). There are 16 residues in the CDR3. Deletions cut 4 bases from V and 1 base from J, with 14 bases between. Germline V gives CDR1 SGHTA, CDR2 FQGNSA. CDR3 sequence (DNA): TGTGCCAGCAGCTCCTGGGGTGGGGCGAGCAATCAGCCCCAGCATTTT. Translated, it gives CASSSWGGASNQPQHF.

Turning to this clone: The identical CDR3 is also encoded by other nucleotide sequences in the sample. CDR3 coding DNA: TGTGCCAGCAGTTCTACAGGGGGGGGCTATGGCTACACCTTC. Residues: CASSSTGGGYGYTF. This chain links TRBV28 with TRBJ1-2; 8 bases are shared with TRBD1. V lost 4 bases, J lost 4 bases, and 5 bases stayed unmatched. Germline V gene sequence: CDR1 MDHEN, CDR2 SYDVKM. CDR3 length equals 14 residues.

This clone was observed a handful of times. The CDR3 region has the DNA TGTGCCAGCAGCCGACAGGGGAGAGACATTCAGTACTTC. Translating gives CASSRQGRDIQYF. J is TRBJ2-4 and V is TRBV7-9, with 8 nucleotides matching TRBD1. CDR1 is SEHNR and CDR2 is FQNEAQ in the germline V gene (reference sequence). This CDR3 contains 13 residues. The V segment lost 5 bases and the J segment 8 bases; nucleotides outside the gene matches: 5.

This clone has a handful of counts. The chain has TRBV30 and TRBJ1-5; 7 positions match TRBD1. Germline V lookup: CDR1 GTSNPN, CDR2 SVGIG (reference sequence). V dropped 0 bases and J dropped 2; count of bases not matched to a gene: 7. The CDR3 loop spans 16 amino acids. CDR3: CAWSVGGQLGNQPQHF. CDR3 nucleotides: TGTGCCTGGAGTGTAGGGGGACAGCTGGGCAATCAGCCCCAGCATTTT.

This clone was seen a handful of times. V and J are TRBV5-4 and TRBJ2-7; 7 bases fit TRBD2. After removal of 0 bases from V and 2 bases from J, the junction contained 14 bases not matched to a gene. The V gene's germline CDR1 is SGHNT and CDR2 YYREEE (reference sequence). CDR3 size: 18 residues. The CDR3 nucleotides are TGTGCCAGCAGCTTGGCTGGGGGGGGTCACGGGGGGACCTACGAGCAGTACTTC. Encoded protein: CASSLAGGGHGGTYEQYF.

The V gene is TRBV6-1, the J gene TRBJ1-2; TRBD1 matches 7 bases. This CDR3 has 13 amino acids. The V segment lost 2 bases and the J segment 7 bases; nucleotides outside the gene matches: 4. Germline V gene sequence: CDR1 MNHNS, CDR2 SASEGT. The CDR3 bases are TGTGCCAGCAGTGAACAGGCAGGGGGTGGCTACACCTTC. Translation gives CASSEQAGGGYTF.

The chain employs TRBV7-6 and TRBJ2-2; unclear D gene. This CDR3 spans 14 amino acids. The V gene's germline CDR1 is SGHVS and CDR2 FNYEAQ. The ends were cut back, 10 bases at V and 1 base at J, with 13 bases in the middle. CDR3 amino acids: CATTPSMNTGELFF. The CDR3 DNA is TGTGCCACCACTCCTTCGATGAACACCGGGGAGCTGTTTTTT. Complete variable domain (other parts from reference TRBV7-6 and TRBJ2-2): GAGVSQSPRYKVTKRGQDVALRCDPISGHVSLYWYRQALGQGPEFLTYFNYEAQQDKSGLPNDRFSAERPEGSISTLTIQRTEQRDSAMYRCATTPSMNTGELFFGEGSRLTVL.

This chain joins TRBV19 and TRBJ1-4; D is ambiguous. Germline V gene sequence: CDR1 LNHDA, CDR2 SQIVND (reference sequence). CDR3 length: 15 amino acids. The V end was cut by 4 bases, the J end by 1 base, with 10 bases between. CDR3 loop: CASSSLDLTNEKLFF. The DNA of the CDR3 is TGTGCCAGTAGTAGTTTGGACTTAACTAATGAAAAACTGTTTTTT.

The DNA of the CDR3 is TGTGCCAGCACTGAGGAGTCTGGGGGGAATCAGCCCCAGCATTTT. Protein: CASTEESGGNQPQHF. J is TRBJ1-5 and V is TRBV2; D perhaps matches TRBD1 (5 bases). Trimming cost V 7 bases and J 4 bases, with 17 bases left between them. The CDR3 loop spans 15 amino acids. The V gene's germline CDR1 is SNHLY and CDR2 FYNNEI.

The chain carries TRBV18 and TRBJ2-5, with D possibly TRBD2 on 7 matching bases. Trimming removed 8 bases from V and 2 bases from J, with 18 bases in between. The germline gives CDR1 KGHSH, CDR2 LQKENI. The CDR3 sequence is 15 residues long. CDR3 nucleotide sequence: TGTGCCAGCGTCCCCCGGGGGCGGGGGCAAGAGACCCAGTACTTC. Its protein product is CASVPRGRGQETQYF. The whole variable domain, remainder taken from reference TRBV18 and TRBJ2-5, is NAGVMQNPRHLVRRRGQEARLRCSPMKGHSHVYWYRQLPEEGLKFMVYLQKENIIDESGMPKERFSAEFPKEGPSILRIQQVVRGDSAAYFCASVPRGRGQETQYFGPGTRLLVL.

The V and J genes are TRBV11-3 and TRBJ2-7, with D possibly matching TRBD1 (6 bases). Trimming shortened V by 1 base and J by 6 bases, and 13 bases separated the two germline ends. Looked up from germline, CDR1 is SGHNT and CDR2 is YENEEA. The CDR3 totals 14 residues. The CDR3 DNA reads as TGTGCCAGCAGCTTAGGCAGGGGCTCCACCGAGCAGTACTTC. Amino acid sequence: CASSLGRGSTEQYF. The full variable domain, rest sourced from reference TRBV11-3 and TRBJ2-7, is EAGVVQSPRYKIIEKKQPVAFWCNPISGHNTLYWYLQNLGQGPELLIRYENEEAVDDSQLPKDRFSAERLKGVDSTLKIQPAELGDSAVYLCASSLGRGSTEQYFGPGTRLTVT.